This TCR beta chain was profiled in a study of Graves' ophthalmopathy and Graves' hyperthyroidism. The overall study: There was a collection of peripheral blood at initial diagnosis, before any treatment.

V shed 5 bases and J shed 2 bases, with 13 bases lying between them. Germline CDR1 MDHEN, CDR2 SYDVKM. The CDR3 is 14 amino acids. Additional autoimmune diseases, uncontrolled infections, pregnancy or lactation disqualified patients. Study results and caveats: As the model predicted ophthalmopathy progression, it achieved a sensitivity of 70% to 71% and a specificity of about 72%. Using 13 signatures, a model distinguished ophthalmopathy from stable hyperthyroidism, reaching more than 85% sensitivity and 81.08% specificity.

Amplifying from RNA transcripts, the study obtained TCR beta CDR3 regions. HTBI primers primed a first-round RT-PCR, and a second-round multiplex PCR followed. TCRdb processed the multiplex PCR reads anew with MiXCR; each CDR3 protein has one entry. The sample carries 300,000 to 400,000 distinct CDR3 sequences, about 18% recorded once. This clonotype is termed medium-sized. The target antigen is unknown. The clonotype comes from an adult woman with stable Graves' hyperthyroidism. The specimen sequenced was peripheral blood. V and J are TRBV28 and TRBJ2-7; no reliable D call. The CDR3 bases are TGTGCCAGCAGTCCCCGCAGCGCCACCTACGAGCAGTACTTC. Translating gives CASSPRSATYEQYF.